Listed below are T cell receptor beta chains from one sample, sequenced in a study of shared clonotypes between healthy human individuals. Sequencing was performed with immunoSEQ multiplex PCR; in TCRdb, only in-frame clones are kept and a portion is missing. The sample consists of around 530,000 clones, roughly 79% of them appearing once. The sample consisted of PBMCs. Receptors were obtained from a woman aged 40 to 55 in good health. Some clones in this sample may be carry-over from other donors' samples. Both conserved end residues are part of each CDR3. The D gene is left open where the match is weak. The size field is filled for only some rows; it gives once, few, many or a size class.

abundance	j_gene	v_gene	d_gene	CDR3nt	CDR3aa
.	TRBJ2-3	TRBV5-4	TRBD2	TGTGCCAGCAGACTAGCGGGACTATCTAGCACAGATACGCAGTATTTT	CASRLAGLSSTDTQYF
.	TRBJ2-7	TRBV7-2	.	TGTGCCAGCAGCCCCCTGGGAGAACCCTACGAGCAGTACTTC	CASSPLGEPYEQYF
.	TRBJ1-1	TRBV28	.	TGTGCCAGCAGCAAGACAGGAATGAACACTGAAGCTTTCTTT	CASSKTGMNTEAFF
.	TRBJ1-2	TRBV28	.	TGTGCCAGCAGCTCCCCCGCGGGCCGCTACTTCTATGGCTACACCTTC	CASSSPAGRYFYGYTF
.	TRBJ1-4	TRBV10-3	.	TGTGCCACCAGGGAGGCTAATGAAAAACTGTTTTTT	CATREANEKLFF
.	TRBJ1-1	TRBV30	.	TGTGCCTGGAGTGTTGGGAGGGTGCAGGGGACTGAAGCTTTCTTT	CAWSVGRVQGTEAFF
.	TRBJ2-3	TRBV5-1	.	TGCGCCAGCAGCTTTAGCGGAACCCATAGCACAGATACGCAGTATTTT	CASSFSGTHSTDTQYF
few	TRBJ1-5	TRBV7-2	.	TGTGCCGGCAGCTTAGCCTCAGGGGCCCGTCAGCCCCAGCATTTT	CAGSLASGARQPQHF
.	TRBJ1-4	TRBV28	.	TGTGCCAGCAGTTCTACAGGGTCGGGAAATGAAAAACTGTTTTTT	CASSSTGSGNEKLFF
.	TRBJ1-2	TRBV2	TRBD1	TGTGCCAGCAGCCCGGACAGGGGGCTTGGCTACACCTTC	CASSPDRGLGYTF
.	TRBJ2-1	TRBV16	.	TGTGCCAGCAGCCAATCACTAGCTGGCTACAATGAGCAGTTCTTC	CASSQSLAGYNEQFF
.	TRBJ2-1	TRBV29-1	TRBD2	TGCAGCGTTCACCCCGGAAGCGGGAGGATCAACAATGAGCAGTTCTTC	CSVHPGSGRINNEQFF
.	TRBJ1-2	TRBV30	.	TGTGCCTGGAGCGCGTACCGTCCAGGGAATTATGGCTACACCTTC	CAWSAYRPGNYGYTF
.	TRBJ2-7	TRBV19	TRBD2	TGTGCCAGTAGTATAGGGTCTAGCGGGAGGAACGAGCAGTACTTC	CASSIGSSGRNEQYF